The source of this T cell receptor beta chain is a study of blood T cell repertoires in COVID-19. The table lists this clone with a few counts. V dropped 5 bases and J dropped 0 bases, with 13 bases sitting between them. The CDR3 contains 15 residues. Germline CDR1 reads LNHDA; CDR2 reads SQIVND (reference sequence). Libraries were prepared by immunoSEQ multiplex PCR; TCRdb keeps only in-frame clonotypes and omits some of them. Of roughly 88,000 clones listed, roughly 70% are singletons. This receptor was identified in a woman in her sixties in a cohort sampled during active or convalescent COVID-19. Sequences were obtained from peripheral blood. The V call is TRBV19, the J call TRBJ1-1; D unclear. The CDR3 sequence: CASSQTELMNTEAFF. Here the CDR3 DNA reads TGTGCCAGTAGTCAAACAGAGCTAATGAACACTGAAGCTTTCTTT.